This record covers a single TCR beta chain. Trimming cost V 3 bases and J 2 bases; bases outside gene matches: 4. The CDR3 runs to 16 residues. Per the germline V gene, CDR1 is SGHAT and CDR2 is FQNNGV. With 60 Vbeta and 13 Jbeta primers, the PCR was carried out. Profiling relied on immunoSEQ multiplex PCR, and the TCRdb table lists in-frame clones only, not all of them. The sample lists 180,000 or so clones; 77% were seen once. This sample was taken from a study of cytomegalovirus exposure and HLA in healthy donors. The sequenced material came from PBMCs. The rearrangement uses TRBV11-2 and TRBJ2-1; 10 positions match TRBD2. The origin of this receptor is a woman aged 60-75 years in good health and CMV-seropositive. Here the CDR3 reads CASSFLLAGPYNEQFF. CDR3 in DNA: TGTGCCAGCAGCTTCTTACTAGCGGGGCCCTACAATGAGCAGTTCTTC.